Following are 17 T cell receptor beta chains from one sample sequenced in a study of cytomegalovirus exposure and HLA in healthy donors. PCR primers comprised 60 Vbeta and 13 Jbeta primers. TCRdb's table, derived via immunoSEQ multiplex PCR, lists solely in-frame clones and lacks some. The profile shows about 100,000 clones, about 74% of them singletons. The sequencing input was PBMCs. These receptors originate from a woman under 30 in good health and CMV-seropositive.

V is TRBV11-3 and J is TRBJ2-2; the match to TRBD2 covers 7 bases. The V gene end was trimmed by 5 bases and the J gene end by 4 bases; junction bases not matched to a gene: 7. Germline CDR1 SGHNT, CDR2 YENEEA. This CDR3 is 15 amino acids long. CDR3 DNA sequence: TGTGCCAGCAGCCCTAGCGGTCACAGCACCGGGGAGCTGTTTTTT. It codes for CASSPSGHSTGELFF. Together with reference TRBV11-3 and TRBJ2-2, the CDR3 gives the full variable domain: EAGVVQSPRYKIIEKKQPVAFWCNPISGHNTLYWYLQNLGQGPELLIRYENEEAVDDSQLPKDRFSAERLKGVDSTLKIQPAELGDSAVYLCASSPSGHSTGELFFGEGSRLTVL.

This rearrangement joins TRBV5-1 to TRBJ2-1, with D possibly TRBD2 on 5 matching bases. This CDR3 has 11 amino acids. The V end was cut by 7 bases, the J end by 7 bases, with 9 bases between. The V gene's germline CDR1 is SGHRS and CDR2 YFSETQ. CDR3 in amino acids: CASSDSNEQFF. The CDR3 nucleotides read TGCGCCAGCTCGGACTCTAATGAGCAGTTCTTC.

With regard to this clone: Additional DNA sequences in this sample encode the identical CDR3. The gene calls are TRBV27 and TRBJ2-1, with 10 bases identical to TRBD2. The V gene's germline CDR1 is MNHEY and CDR2 SMNVEV (reference sequence). The ends lost 6 bases at V and 6 bases at J; junction bases unmatched: 2. The CDR3 runs 13 residues. CDR3 nucleotide sequence: TGTGCCAGCAGCATAGCGGGAGGCAATGAGCAGTTCTTC. Translation gives CASSIAGGNEQFF.

The gene calls are TRBV4-2 and TRBJ2-3; 11 bases are shared with TRBD2. The ends lost 0 bases at V and 5 bases at J; junction bases unmatched: 7. Germline V gene lookup returns CDR1 LGHNA and CDR2 YNFKEQ. The CDR3 sequence is 17 residues long. CDR3 bases: TGTGCCAGCAGCCAAGATCGGGGACTAGCGGCCAGAGATACGCAGTATTTT. It yields the protein CASSQDRGLAARDTQYF.

The CDR3 sequence is CASSPGETEAFF. CDR3 DNA: TGTGCCAGTAGCCCAGGGGAAACTGAAGCTTTCTTT. This chain joins TRBV19 and TRBJ1-1, with a tentative D call TRBD1 (6 bases). V was cut by 6 bases and J by 5 bases, with 10 bases left in between. The CDR3 has 12 amino acids. Germline V gene lookup returns CDR1 LNHDA and CDR2 SQIVND (reference sequence).

CDR3 residues: CASSFRLAGPDTQYF. CDR3 nucleotides: TGTGCCAGCAGCTTCCGACTAGCAGGCCCAGATACGCAGTATTTT. V gene TRBV5-4 combines with J gene TRBJ2-3; 7 bases match TRBD2. The CDR3 spans 15 residues. Trimming removed 2 bases from V and 4 bases from J; junction bases left unmatched: 7. Per germline, CDR1 SGHNT and CDR2 YYREEE (reference sequence).

The rearrangement uses TRBV28 and TRBJ2-1, with 13 bases aligning to TRBD2. In germline, CDR1 is MDHEN, CDR2 SYDVKM. There are 14 residues in the CDR3. V lost 4 bases and J lost 9; bases outside the gene matches: 3. The CDR3 is CASSWTSGSSEQFF. For the CDR3, the DNA is TGTGCCAGCAGTTGGACTAGCGGGAGTAGTGAGCAGTTCTTC.

The V call is TRBV19, the J call TRBJ1-6; tentatively, D is TRBD1 (6 bases). The V gene's germline CDR1 is LNHDA and CDR2 SQIVND (reference sequence). V gave up 5 bases and J gave up 7 bases, with 9 bases separating them. This CDR3 has 13 amino acids. The DNA of the CDR3 is TGTGCCAGTAGTTTCCAGGGGAATTCACCCCTCCACTTT. Its translation is CASSFQGNSPLHF.

The V call is TRBV7-2, the J call TRBJ1-5; tentatively, D is TRBD1 (5 bases). This CDR3 spans 15 amino acids. V lost 1 base and J lost 5, with 12 bases in between. Germline V gives CDR1 SGHTA, CDR2 FQGNSA. As DNA, the CDR3 is TGTGCCAGCAGCTTAGGAGGCAGGGTGGATCAGCCCCAGCATTTT. It is translated as CASSLGGRVDQPQHF.

The chain uses TRBV7-9 and TRBJ2-1, with 13 positions matching TRBD2. Germline V gene data show CDR1 as SEHNR and CDR2 as FQNEAQ (reference sequence). The CDR3 is 16 residues long. V lost 6 bases, J lost 4 bases, and 6 bases stayed unmatched. The DNA of the CDR3 is TGTGCCAGCAGGCCCGGGACTAGCGGGACTTACAATGAGCAGTTCTTC. As protein: CASRPGTSGTYNEQFF.

The chain employs TRBV5-1 and TRBJ2-3; 9 bases match TRBD2. This CDR3 is 17 amino acids long. Germline V CDR1 and CDR2: SGHRS, YFSETQ. V was pared by 0 bases and J by 0 bases, with 5 bases of the junction left unmatched. Here the CDR3 reads CASSLGRLADSTDTQYF. Here the CDR3 DNA reads TGCGCCAGCAGCTTGGGGAGACTAGCGGATAGCACAGATACGCAGTATTTT.

The chain combines TRBV6-6 with TRBJ2-5; the D gene is possibly TRBD1 (6 bases). V lost 4 bases and J lost 3, with 12 bases in between. CDR1 is MNHNY, CDR2 SVGAGI, per germline (reference sequence). The CDR3 totals 14 residues. The CDR3 sequence is CASSSSQGKETQYF. The CDR3 DNA is TGTGCCAGCAGTTCGTCCCAGGGGAAAGAGACCCAGTACTTC.

The chain joins TRBV7-3 to TRBJ2-5; 8 bases are shared with TRBD1. Judging by the DNA end, TRBJ2-7 fits better; the J call may be wrong. The CDR3 is made up of 15 amino acids. The germline V gene encodes CDR1 SGHTA and CDR2 FQGTGA. Written as DNA, the CDR3 is TGTGCCAGCAGCTTAGGGGGGACAGGCCTTGTCGAGCAGTACTTC. It specifies CASSLGGTGLVEQYF.

The chain links TRBV5-6 to TRBJ2-7; 8 nucleotides agree with TRBD1. The junction had 9 bases not matched to a gene; V was cut back by 4 bases and J by 3 bases. CDR3 length: 15 amino acids. The germline V gene has CDR1 SGHDT and CDR2 YYEEEE. The chain's CDR3 is CASSTYDRGGYEQYF. The CDR3 DNA sequence: TGTGCCAGCAGCACCTACGACAGGGGAGGCTACGAGCAGTACTTC.

There are a few counts of this clone. The chain links TRBV6-1 to TRBJ1-1; unclear D gene. The CDR3 spans 8 residues. V was pared by 10 bases and J by 7 bases, with 4 bases between. Germline V CDR1 and CDR2: MNHNS, SASEGT. The CDR3 nucleotides read TGTGCCACCTTTGAAGCTTTCTTT. The encoded protein is CATFEAFF.

The chain links TRBV6-5 to TRBJ2-7; 10 positions match TRBD1. V lost 6 bases and J lost 1; bases outside the gene matches: 6. Germline V CDR1 and CDR2: MNHEY, SVGAGI. The CDR3 loop spans 15 amino acids. Here the CDR3 DNA reads TGTGCCAGCAGAAAGACAGGGGGCGCTTCCTACGAGCAGTACTTC. Translating it yields CASRKTGGASYEQYF.

V and J are TRBV4-1 and TRBJ2-7, with 14 bases that match TRBD2. The germline V gene encodes CDR1 MGHRA and CDR2 YSYEKL. V lost 4 bases and J lost 5; bases outside the gene matches: 7. The CDR3 has 16 amino acids. In DNA, the CDR3 is TGCGCCAGCAGCCCGCTCGGGACTAGCGGGAGTCACGAGCAGTACTTC. Amino acids: CASSPLGTSGSHEQYF.